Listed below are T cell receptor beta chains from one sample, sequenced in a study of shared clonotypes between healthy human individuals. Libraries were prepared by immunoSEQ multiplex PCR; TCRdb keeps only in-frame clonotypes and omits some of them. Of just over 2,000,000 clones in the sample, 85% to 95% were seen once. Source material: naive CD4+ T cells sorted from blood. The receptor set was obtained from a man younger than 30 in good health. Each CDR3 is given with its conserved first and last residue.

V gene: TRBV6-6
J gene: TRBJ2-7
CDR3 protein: CASTDRFSSYEQYF

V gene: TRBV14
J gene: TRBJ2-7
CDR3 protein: CASSQDWGAGEQYF

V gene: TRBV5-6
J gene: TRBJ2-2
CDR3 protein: CASSFPNLAGGNTGELFF

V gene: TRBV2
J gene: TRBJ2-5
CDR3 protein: CASSEVGGKVSETQYF

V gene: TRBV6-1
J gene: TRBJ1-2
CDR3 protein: CASSDFGQGPYGYTF

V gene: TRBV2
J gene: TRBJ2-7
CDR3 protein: CASSEQFGEQYF

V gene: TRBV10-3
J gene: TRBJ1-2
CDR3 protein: CATMQGSYGYTF

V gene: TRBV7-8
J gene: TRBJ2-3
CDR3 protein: CASRRPRVRGGPTDTQYF

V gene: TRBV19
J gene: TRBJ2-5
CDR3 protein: CASSATARGETQYF

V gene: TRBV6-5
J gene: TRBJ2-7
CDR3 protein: CASPVGGRLEQYF

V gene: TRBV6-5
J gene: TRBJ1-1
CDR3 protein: CASSYRQGATEAFF

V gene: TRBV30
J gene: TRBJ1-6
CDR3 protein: CAWSNSHGVSPLHF

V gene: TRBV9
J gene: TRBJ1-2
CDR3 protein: CASSPPGTDYGYTF

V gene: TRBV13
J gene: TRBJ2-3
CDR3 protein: CASSLEVFTDTQYF

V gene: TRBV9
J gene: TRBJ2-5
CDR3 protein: CASSVNFGGQETQYF

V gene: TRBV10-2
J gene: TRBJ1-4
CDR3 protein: CASSESGTVREKLFF

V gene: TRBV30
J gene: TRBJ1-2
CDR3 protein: CAWKGTDYGYTF

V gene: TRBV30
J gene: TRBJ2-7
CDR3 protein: CACHQGNSYEQYF

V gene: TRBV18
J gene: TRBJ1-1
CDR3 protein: CASSPRQGNTEAFF

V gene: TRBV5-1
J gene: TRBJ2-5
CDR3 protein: CASSLLGGETQYF